These 9 T cell receptor beta chains came from one sample sequenced in a study of CD8 T cells in ankylosing spondylitis. TCRdb fed the 5' RACE reads into MiXCR, producing one record per CDR3 protein. In the table there are some 140,000 distinct CDR3 sequences, 6% to 8% of which are singletons. Sequences were obtained from blood, either unsorted or a sorted T cell fraction (not recorded which). The receptors here all came from a female donor with ankylosing spondylitis or in good health (not recorded which).

There are many counts of this clonotype. The V and J genes are TRBV10-3 and TRBJ2-6, with D perhaps matching TRBD1 (5 bases). Per the germline V gene, CDR1 is ENHRY and CDR2 is SYGVKD. The CDR3 sequence is 15 residues long. V was pared by 3 bases and J by 0 bases, with 6 bases between. The CDR3 sequence: CAISEGVSGANVLTF. In nucleotides, the CDR3 is TGTGCCATCAGTGAAGGGGTCTCTGGGGCCAACGTCCTGACTTTC.

The rearrangement joins TRBV7-9 to TRBJ2-7; 12 bases agree with TRBD1. The CDR3 is 14 amino acids. V was pared by 7 bases and J by 9 bases, with 10 bases of the junction left unmatched. Germline loops: CDR1 SEHNR, CDR2 FQNEAQ (reference sequence). Here the CDR3 DNA reads TGTGCCAGCACCCGGGGACAGGGGGCTTCAGGGCAGTACTTC. As protein: CASTRGQGASGQYF.

This clonotype was found many times. V and J are TRBV29-1 and TRBJ1-4; a possible D gene is TRBD1 (6 bases). The germline V gene has CDR1 SQVTM and CDR2 ANQGSEA. The CDR3 consists of 14 residues. Trimming removed 6 bases at V and 3 bases at J, with 14 bases between. The CDR3 loop is CSVITGRANEKLFF. The CDR3 nucleotides are TGCAGCGTCATCACAGGGAGGGCTAATGAAAAACTGTTTTTT.

The sample holds many counts of this clonotype. The CDR3 region is CASSLRGLTYEQYF. The CDR3 DNA follows: TGTGCCAGCAGTTTAAGGGGCCTTACCTACGAGCAGTACTTC. This chain uses TRBV28 with TRBJ2-7, with D tentatively TRBD1 (5 bases). Trimming took 2 bases from V and 2 from J, leaving 10 bases between them. Germline CDR1 MDHEN, CDR2 SYDVKM. The CDR3 length is 14 residues. The complete variable domain, with remaining parts taken from reference TRBV28 and TRBJ2-7, reads DVKVTQSSRYLVKRTGEKVFLECVQDMDHENMFWYRQDPGLGLRLIYFSYDVKMKEKGDIPEGYSVSREKKERFSLILESASTNQTSMYLCASSLRGLTYEQYFGPGTRLTVT.

A few counts support this clonotype. The rearrangement uses TRBV9 and TRBJ2-5, with D maybe TRBD1 (6 bases). V lost 0 bases and J lost 1, with 10 bases in between. Germline values: CDR1 SGDLS, CDR2 YYNGEE. This CDR3 has 15 residues. In DNA form, the CDR3 reads TGTGCCAGCAGCGTAGCACGCAGGGGCCAAGAGACCCAGTACTTC. Translation: CASSVARRGQETQYF.

This clonotype appeared many times. This chain connects TRBV12-3 or TRBV12-4 to TRBJ2-4, with D possibly matching TRBD1 (6 bases). The CDR3 runs 16 residues. With 5 bases removed from V and 0 bases from J, the gap between germline ends came to 14 bases. The CDR3 spells CASSPSGTIAKNIQYF. CDR3 coding DNA: TGTGCCAGCAGTCCGTCCGGGACAATAGCCAAAAACATTCAGTACTTC.

This clonotype was seen a few times. This sequence joins TRBV25-1 and TRBJ1-2; tentatively, D is TRBD1 (5 bases). The germline V gene encodes CDR1 MGHDK and CDR2 SYGVNS. The CDR3 is made up of 14 amino acids. Trimming pared 5 bases from V and 2 bases from J, leaving 12 bases between. The chain's CDR3 is CASSPPGRNYGYTF. The CDR3 nucleotides are TGTGCCAGCAGTCCGCCGGGACGGAACTATGGCTACACCTTC.

The table lists this clonotype with many counts. V usage is TRBV5-1 and J usage is TRBJ1-1, with D unresolved. Germline assignment: CDR1 SGHRS and CDR2 YFSETQ. The CDR3 covers 14 residues. Trimming removed 1 base at V and 0 bases at J, with 7 bases between. In DNA form, the CDR3 reads TGCGCCAGCAGCTTGTCGTCTGTGAACACTGAAGCTTTCTTT. Amino acid sequence: CASSLSSVNTEAFF.

This clonotype has a count of ten or more. The V call is TRBV14, the J call TRBJ2-7; 9 nucleotides match TRBD1. J lost 5 bases, V lost 0 bases, and 8 bases had no gene match. Germline V gene data show CDR1 as SGHDN and CDR2 as FVKESK. This CDR3 has 16 residues. The CDR3 here is CASSQERLQGAHEQYF. DNA of the CDR3: TGTGCCAGCAGCCAAGAGAGGCTACAGGGGGCCCACGAGCAGTACTTC.